The clone carrying this TCR beta chain has just a few counts. Its antigen is as yet unknown. This record comes from a study of T cell repertoires in cytomegalovirus infection. Whole-study context: Both a matching HLA type and CMV infection were indicated by public TCR beta signatures.

Findings and caveats of the study: The ex vivo response showed dominance by HLA-C-restricted CMV-specific TCR beta clonotypes. Based on cumulative public TCR beta family frequency, carriers of CMV plus the relevant HLA were identified.

The CDR3 totals 15 residues. V gave up 0 bases and J gave up 8 bases, with 14 bases separating them. TCRdb passed the reads through MiXCR, listing each CDR3 protein once. The sample lists some 560,000 distinct CDR3 sequences, under 45% occurring once. J is TRBJ1-5 and V is TRBV12-3 or TRBV12-4; possibly TRBD1 for D (5 bases). This receptor was identified in a human donor in good health (CMV status not recorded). Some clones in this sample may be carry-over from other donors' samples. This material consisted of cultured PBMCs, taken from culture after CMV antigen stimulation. CDR3 residues: CASSLAQAGLEPQHF. The CDR3 DNA follows: TGTGCCAGCAGTTTAGCGCAGGCAGGGTTGGAGCCCCAGCATTTT.